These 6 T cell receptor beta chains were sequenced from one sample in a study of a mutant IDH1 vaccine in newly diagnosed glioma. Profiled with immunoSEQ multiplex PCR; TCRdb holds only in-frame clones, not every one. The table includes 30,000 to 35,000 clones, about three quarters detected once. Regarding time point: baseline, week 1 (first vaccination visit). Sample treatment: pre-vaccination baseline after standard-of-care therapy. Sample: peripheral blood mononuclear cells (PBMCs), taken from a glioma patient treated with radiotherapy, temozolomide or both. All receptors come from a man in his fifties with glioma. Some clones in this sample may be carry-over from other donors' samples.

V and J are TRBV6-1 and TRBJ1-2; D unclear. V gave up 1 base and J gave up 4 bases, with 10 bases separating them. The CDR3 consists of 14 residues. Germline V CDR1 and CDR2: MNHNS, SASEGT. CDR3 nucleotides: TGTGCCAGCAGTGAAGTGCCAGCTCGCTATGGCTACACCTTC. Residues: CASSEVPARYGYTF.

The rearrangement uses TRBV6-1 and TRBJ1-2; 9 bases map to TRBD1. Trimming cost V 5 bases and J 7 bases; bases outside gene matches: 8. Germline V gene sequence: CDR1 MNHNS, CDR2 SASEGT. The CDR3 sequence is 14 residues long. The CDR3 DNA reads TGTGCCAGCAGTCCGCGGGGACAGGGAGCTGGCTACACCTTC. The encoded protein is CASSPRGQGAGYTF.

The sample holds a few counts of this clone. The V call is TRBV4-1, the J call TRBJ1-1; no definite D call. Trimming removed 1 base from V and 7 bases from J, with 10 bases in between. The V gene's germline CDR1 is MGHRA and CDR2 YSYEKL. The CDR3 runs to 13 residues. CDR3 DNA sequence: TGCGCCAGCAGCCAAGGGCGTGGGAGTGAAGCTTTCTTT. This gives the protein CASSQGRGSEAFF.

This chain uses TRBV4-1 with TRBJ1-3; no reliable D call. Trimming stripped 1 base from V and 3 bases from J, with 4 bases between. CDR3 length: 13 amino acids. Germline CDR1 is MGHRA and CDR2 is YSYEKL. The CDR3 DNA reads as TGCGCCAGCAGCCAAGTGTTTGGAAACACCATATATTTT. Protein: CASSQVFGNTIYF.

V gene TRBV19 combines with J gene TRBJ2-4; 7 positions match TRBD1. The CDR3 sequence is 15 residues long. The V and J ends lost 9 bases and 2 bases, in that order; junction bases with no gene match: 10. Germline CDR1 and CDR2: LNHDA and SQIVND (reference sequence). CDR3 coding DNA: TGTGCCAGCGGAGAGACAGGGTGGTCCAAAAACATTCAGTACTTC. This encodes CASGETGWSKNIQYF.

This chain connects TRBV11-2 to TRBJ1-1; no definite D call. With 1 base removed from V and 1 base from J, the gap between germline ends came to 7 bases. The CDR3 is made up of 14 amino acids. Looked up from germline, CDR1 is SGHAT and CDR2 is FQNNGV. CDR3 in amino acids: CASSLVSGNTEAFF. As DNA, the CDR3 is TGTGCCAGCAGCTTAGTTTCAGGGAACACTGAAGCTTTCTTT.